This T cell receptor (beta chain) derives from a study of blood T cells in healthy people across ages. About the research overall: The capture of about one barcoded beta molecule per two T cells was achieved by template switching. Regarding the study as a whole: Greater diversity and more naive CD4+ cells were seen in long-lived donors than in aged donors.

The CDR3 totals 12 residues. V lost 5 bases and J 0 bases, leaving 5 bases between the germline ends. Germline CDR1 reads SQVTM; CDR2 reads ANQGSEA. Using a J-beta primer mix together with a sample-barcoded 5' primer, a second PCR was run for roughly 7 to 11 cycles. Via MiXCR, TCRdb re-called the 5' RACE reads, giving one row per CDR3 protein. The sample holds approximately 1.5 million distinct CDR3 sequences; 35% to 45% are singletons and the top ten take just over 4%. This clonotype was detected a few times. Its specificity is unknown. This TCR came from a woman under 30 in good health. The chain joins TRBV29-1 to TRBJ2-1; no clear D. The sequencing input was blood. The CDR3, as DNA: TGCAGCGTTTATCCCTCCTACAATGAGCAGTTCTTC. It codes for CSVYPSYNEQFF.